One sample yielded the 18 T cell receptor beta chains listed below, sequenced in a study of Ad26.COV2.S vaccination and SARS-CoV-2 variants. TCRdb's copy holds only in-frame clones and misses some; the assay was immunoSEQ multiplex PCR. This sample has roughly 330,000 clones; about 90% occur once, and the top ten carry around 5.5%. Sample treatment: some 20 received Ad26.COV2.S at low or high dose, single or two shots; several received placebo; per-sample allocation not given. All samples were drawn on day 63, counting from the first vaccine or placebo injection. The sequenced sample was peripheral blood, obtained in a trial of Ad26.COV2.S vaccine versus placebo. These receptors were obtained from a person aged 18 to 65 who received the Ad26.COV2.S COVID-19 vaccine or a placebo.

The rearrangement links TRBV4-2 to TRBJ2-2; 8 bases match TRBD2. The germline gives CDR1 LGHNA, CDR2 YNFKEQ. The CDR3 covers 16 residues. Germline trimming cut 7 bases from V and 1 base from J; bases unmatched to any gene: 8. The CDR3 coding sequence is TGTGCCAGCAAAGCGGGAGCGGGAGAGAACACCGGGGAGCTGTTTTTT. It translates to CASKAGAGENTGELFF.

This sequence joins TRBV18 and TRBJ2-7, with D perhaps matching TRBD1 or TRBD2 (6 bases each). The CDR3 is 16 amino acids. Trimming cost V 3 bases and J 3 bases, with 18 bases left between them. Per germline, CDR1 KGHSH and CDR2 LQKENI. The CDR3 sequence is CASSPVFTGAGYEQYV. CDR3 bases: TGTGCCAGCTCACCTGTATTTACGGGGGCTGGCTACGAGCAGTACGTC.

This clone was counted a single time. The CDR3 region has the DNA TGCGCCAGCAGTTCAGGGGTTGGGGCACGGGTTGAAGCTTTCTTT. Protein sequence: CASSSGVGARVEAFF. The chain has TRBV5-1 and TRBJ1-1; weak D call: TRBD1 (6 bases). V was shortened by 5 bases and J by 7 bases, with 21 bases between the two germline ends. Germline lookup yields CDR1 SGHRS and CDR2 YFSETQ. The CDR3 totals 15 residues.

The chain is built from TRBV25-1 and TRBJ2-3; the D is unclear. The V end was cut by 1 base, the J end by 7 bases, with 12 bases between. Per the germline V gene, CDR1 is MGHDK and CDR2 is SYGVNS. This CDR3 comprises 14 residues. The CDR3, as DNA: TGTGCCAGCAGTGAATTTGTGGTCGAGAATACGCAGTATTTT. Translated: CASSEFVVENTQYF.

This sequence joins TRBV6-2 or TRBV6-3 and TRBJ2-5; D might be TRBD2 (6 bases). Trimming removed 5 bases from V and 1 base from J, with 11 bases in between. Per the germline V gene, CDR1 is MNHEY and CDR2 is SVGEGT. This CDR3 comprises 14 residues. This CDR3 is CASSIPGLQETQYF. CDR3 nucleotides: TGTGCCAGCAGTATCCCGGGACTCCAAGAGACCCAGTACTTC.

The chain's CDR3 is CASKTGNTGELFF. DNA of the CDR3: TGTGCCAGCAAGACAGGAAACACCGGGGAGCTGTTTTTT. The rearrangement joins TRBV12-3 or TRBV12-4 to TRBJ2-2; D possibly corresponds to TRBD1 (6 bases). The CDR3 consists of 13 residues. The ends were cut back, 7 bases at V and 2 bases at J, with 8 bases in the middle.

This clone was observed a handful of times. The rearrangement joins TRBV18 to TRBJ1-5; tentative D call: TRBD1 (6 bases). CDR1 and CDR2 (germline): KGHSH, LQKENI. The CDR3 is 15 residues long. With 2 bases removed from V and 2 bases from J, the gap between germline ends came to 10 bases. CDR3 amino acids: CASSPSRGGNQPQHF. CDR3 nucleotide sequence: TGTGCCAGCTCACCAAGTAGGGGGGGCAATCAGCCCCAGCATTTT.

The chain links TRBV3-1 (or the pseudogene TRBV3-2) to TRBJ1-2; D remains unclear. The CDR3 is made up of 12 amino acids. V gave up 0 bases and J gave up 6 bases, with 5 bases separating them. Germline-derived CDR1 and CDR2 are LGHDT and YNNKEL (reference sequence). CDR3 loop: CASSQDYNGYTF. CDR3 nucleotide sequence: TGTGCCAGCAGCCAAGATTATAATGGCTACACCTTC.

J is TRBJ1-1 and V is TRBV4-3, with D possibly TRBD1 on 6 matching bases. Deletions cut 0 bases from V and 1 base from J, with 21 bases between. This CDR3 is built from 19 residues. Germline CDR1 is LGHNA and CDR2 is YSLEER. CDR3 region: CASSQDPPPPRGKNTEAFF. CDR3 sequence (DNA): TGCGCCAGCAGCCAAGACCCGCCTCCCCCCAGGGGAAAGAACACTGAAGCTTTCTTT.

With regard to this clone: The junction shows a germline mismatch at one end, possibly a read error. CDR3 DNA sequence: TGTGCCAGCAGTAACTCGGGCGGCGAGCAGTACTTC. Its translation: CASSNSGGEQYF. The chain recombines TRBV6-5 with TRBJ2-7; no firm D call. The germline V gene has CDR1 MNHEY and CDR2 SVGAGI. There are 12 residues in the CDR3.

This rearrangement joins TRBV4-3 to TRBJ1-1; D perhaps matches TRBD1 (5 bases). Germline values: CDR1 LGHNA, CDR2 YSLEER. With 6 bases removed from V and 0 bases from J, the gap between germline ends came to 8 bases. This CDR3 region has 13 residues. The CDR3 sequence is CASSPGLNTEAFF. The CDR3 coding sequence is TGCGCCAGCAGTCCGGGACTGAACACTGAAGCTTTCTTT.

This clone is a singleton in its sample. V gene TRBV6-5 combines with J gene TRBJ1-2, with 10 nucleotides matching TRBD1. V lost 2 bases to trimming and J lost 8 bases; unmatched junction nucleotides: 5. Per the germline V gene, CDR1 is MNHEY and CDR2 is SVGAGI. CDR3 length: 14 amino acids. This CDR3 reads CASSYGTGVRGYTF. Here the CDR3 DNA reads TGTGCCAGCAGTTACGGGACAGGGGTCCGCGGCTACACCTTC.

This chain joins TRBV7-8 and TRBJ2-7; D gene uncertain. The CDR3 sequence is 14 residues long. V shed 1 base and J shed 0 bases, with 7 bases lying between them. Germline lookup yields CDR1 SGHVS and CDR2 FQNEAQ. As DNA, the CDR3 is TGTGCCAGCAGCTTAGGAGGTCCCTCCTACGAGCAGTACGTC. Translating it yields CASSLGGPSYEQYV.

The chain employs TRBV2 and TRBJ2-7; TRBD2 matches at 7 bases. There are 12 residues in the CDR3. V lost 8 bases and J lost 2; bases outside the gene matches: 3. Germline V gene lookup returns CDR1 SNHLY and CDR2 FYNNEI. CDR3 sequence: CASGRETYEQYV. CDR3 coding DNA: TGTGCCAGCGGGCGGGAGACCTACGAGCAGTACGTC.

This chain uses TRBV6-5 with TRBJ2-3; D might be TRBD2 (6 bases). Trimming took off 10 bases at V and 2 bases at J, with 13 bases between the two ends. The CDR3 has 13 residues. Germline V gene sequence: CDR1 MNHEY, CDR2 SVGAGI. CDR3 nucleotide sequence: TGTGCCACCAGGTTGCGGGACACAGATACGCAGTATTTT. Protein sequence: CATRLRDTDTQYF.

Concerning this clone itself: Other DNA sequences in the sample encode the same CDR3. The rearrangement joins TRBV12-3 or TRBV12-4 to TRBJ1-3, with D possibly TRBD1 on 6 matching bases. Trimming cost V 3 bases and J 7 bases, with 10 bases left between them. CDR3 length: 13 amino acids. The CDR3: CASSLAGGNTIYF. CDR3 sequence (DNA): TGTGCCAGCAGTTTGGCGGGGGGCAACACCATATATTTT.

This clone was recorded only once. The chain joins TRBV27 to TRBJ2-6, with D possibly TRBD2 on 6 matching bases. The V and J ends lost 7 bases and 1 base respectively, with 11 bases between them. The CDR3 runs 15 residues. Germline CDR1 is MNHEY and CDR2 is SMNVEV (reference sequence). CDR3 nucleotide sequence: TGTGCCAGCAAAGGCGGGGCGTCTGGGGCCAACGTCCTGACTTTC. Translated, it gives CASKGGASGANVLTF.

The chain recombines TRBV5-4 with TRBJ1-2, with a tentative D call TRBD1 (5 bases). Trimming shortened V by 4 bases and J by 3 bases, and 19 bases separated the two germline ends. The CDR3 is 16 residues long. Germline V gene data show CDR1 as SGHNT and CDR2 as YYREEE (reference sequence). The CDR3 spells CASSRGGSPGDYGYTF. DNA for the CDR3: TGTGCCAGCAGCCGGGGCGGGTCCCCGGGTGACTATGGCTACACCTTC.